Listed below are T cell receptor beta chains from one sample, sequenced in a study of control samples from healthy donors and cancer patients. Produced via immunoSEQ multiplex PCR; TCRdb's table is partial and in-frame only. The repertoire consists of 110,000 or so clones, with just under 85% occurring once and the leading ten covering roughly 6.5%. Sequenced: blood. Receptor source: a man younger than 30 in good health. Both conserved end residues are part of each CDR3. A D gene is named only where the DNA matches it firmly. Size values are once, few and many counts, or a class for expanded clones, and some rows have none.

J: TRBJ1-2; D: NA; V: TRBV15; size: NA; DNA: TGTGCCACCAGCAGCGGCGAGTTGAGAGGCTACACCTTC; CDR3: CATSSGELRGYTF
J: TRBJ2-1; D: NA; V: TRBV11-3; size: NA; DNA: TGTGCCAGCAGCATAGGGGAGAATGAGCAGTTCTTC; CDR3: CASSIGENEQFF
J: TRBJ1-4; D: NA; V: TRBV7-9; size: NA; DNA: TGTGCCAGCAGCCACAGCTCAGAGGGGTATAGGAATGAAAAACTGTTTTTT; CDR3: CASSHSSEGYRNEKLFF
J: TRBJ2-5; D: NA; V: TRBV12-3/TRBV12-4; size: NA; DNA: TGTGCCAGCAGTTGGGGACCCCAAGAGACCCAGTACTTC; CDR3: CASSWGPQETQYF
J: TRBJ1-2; D: NA; V: TRBV10-1; size: medium-sized; DNA: TGCGCCAGCAGTCTTGACAGGATGACCTTC; CDR3: CASSLDRMTF
J: TRBJ2-5; D: NA; V: TRBV12-3/TRBV12-4; size: few; DNA: TGTGCCAGCAGCCTGGGACCGTGGGAGACCCAGTACTTC; CDR3: CASSLGPWETQYF
J: TRBJ2-7; D: TRBD2; V: TRBV30; size: NA; DNA: TGTGCCTGGAGAGGACTAGCGAGCTCCTACGAGCAGTACTTC; CDR3: CAWRGLASSYEQYF
J: TRBJ2-5; D: TRBD1; V: TRBV5-1; size: NA; DNA: TGCGCCAGCAGCTTGGACAGGGGGGAAGCGGACCAGTACTTC; CDR3: CASSLDRGEADQYF
J: TRBJ1-2; D: TRBD1; V: TRBV5-1; size: NA; DNA: TGCGCCAGCAGCTTGACAGGGGATCAGGGTGGCTACACCTTC; CDR3: CASSLTGDQGGYTF
J: TRBJ2-3; D: NA; V: TRBV7-2; size: few; DNA: TGTGCCAGCAGCTTAGGGGGGGCAGATACGCAGTATTTT; CDR3: CASSLGGADTQYF
J: TRBJ1-4; D: NA; V: TRBV5-1; size: NA; DNA: TGCGCCAGCAGCTTGGCTAGGGCTATTAATGAAAAACTGTTTTTT; CDR3: CASSLARAINEKLFF
J: TRBJ2-4; D: TRBD2; V: TRBV27; size: NA; DNA: TGTGCCAGCAGTCCCGGACTAGCAGGGAACATTCAGTACTTC; CDR3: CASSPGLAGNIQYF
J: TRBJ1-2; D: TRBD1; V: TRBV5-3; size: NA; DNA: TGTGCCAGAAGCCACAGCAGGGGGAGGTCTGTAAAACTGTCCTATGGCTACACCTTC; CDR3: CARSHSRGRSVKLSYGYTF